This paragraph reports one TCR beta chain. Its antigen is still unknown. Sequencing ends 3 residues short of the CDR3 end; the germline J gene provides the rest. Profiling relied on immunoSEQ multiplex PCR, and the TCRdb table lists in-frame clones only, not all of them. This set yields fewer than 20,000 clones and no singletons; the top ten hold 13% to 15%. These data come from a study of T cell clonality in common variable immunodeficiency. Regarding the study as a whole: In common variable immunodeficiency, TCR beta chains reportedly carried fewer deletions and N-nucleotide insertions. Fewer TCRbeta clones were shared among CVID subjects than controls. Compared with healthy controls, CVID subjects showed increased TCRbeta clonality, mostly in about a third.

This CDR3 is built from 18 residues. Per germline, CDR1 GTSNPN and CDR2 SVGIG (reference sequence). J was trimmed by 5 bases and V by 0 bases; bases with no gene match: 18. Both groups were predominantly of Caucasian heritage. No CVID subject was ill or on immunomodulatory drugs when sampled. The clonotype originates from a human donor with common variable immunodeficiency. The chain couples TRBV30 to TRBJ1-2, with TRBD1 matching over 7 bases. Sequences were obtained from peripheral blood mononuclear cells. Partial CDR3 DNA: TGTGCCTGGAGTGTACGGGGGACAGTCCCAAGAGAAGGTTATGGC. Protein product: CAWSVRGTVPREGYG. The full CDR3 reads CAWSVRGTVPREGYGYTF.